The source of this T cell receptor beta chain is a study of blood T cell repertoires in COVID-19. In the study overall: The samples span acute and convalescent COVID-19 from the United States, Italy and Spain.

Seattle's cohort entered during active infection and was followed longitudinally. Germline CDR1 reads SGHNT; CDR2 reads YYREEE (reference sequence). The CDR3 runs to 16 residues. The V end was cut by 0 bases, the J end by 4 bases, with 13 bases between. In the authors' methods: Amplification of reference gene primers provided the estimated nucleated cell counts. Sequencing was performed with immunoSEQ multiplex PCR; in TCRdb, only in-frame clones are kept and a portion is missing. V and J calls and clone size are those listed in that table; D and trimming were worked out from the DNA. The sample yields over 60,000 clones, about 83% seen once.

What was sequenced was peripheral blood. The receptor was isolated from a man in his fifties with COVID-19, enrolled during active disease. V and J are TRBV5-4 and TRBJ2-2; D ambiguous. CDR3: CASSLDLVLSTGELFF. Here the CDR3 DNA reads TGTGCCAGCAGCTTGGATCTAGTCCTTAGCACCGGGGAGCTGTTTTTT.